Included here is one TCR beta chain sequence, with context. Antigen specificity is unknown. This specimen belongs to a study of T cell responses to AZD1222 COVID-19 vaccine. The CDR3 loop spans 18 amino acids. Germline lookup yields CDR1 LGHNA and CDR2 YSLEER. Deletions cut 0 bases from V and 4 bases from J, with 21 bases between. Second-dose schedules of about 4 or about 12 weeks were combined. Study conclusions and caveats: A reported finding is that nearly half of spike-specific TCRs target unmutated variant regions. The donors showed a predominance of white British ancestry and of females, with possible underestimation of clonal diversity.

The data were produced by immunoSEQ multiplex PCR, yet TCRdb's version contains in-frame clones alone and is incomplete. The table includes 140,000 to 150,000 clones, roughly 90% detected once. The sequences come from peripheral blood, collected 28 days after the second AZD1222 dose. The source is an adult who received the AZD1222 COVID-19 vaccine. V gene TRBV4-3 combines with J gene TRBJ1-1, with no clear D. CDR3 loop: CASSQENPMAEMGTEAFF. CDR3 sequence (DNA): TGCGCCAGCAGCCAAGAGAATCCCATGGCGGAAATGGGCACTGAAGCTTTCTTT.